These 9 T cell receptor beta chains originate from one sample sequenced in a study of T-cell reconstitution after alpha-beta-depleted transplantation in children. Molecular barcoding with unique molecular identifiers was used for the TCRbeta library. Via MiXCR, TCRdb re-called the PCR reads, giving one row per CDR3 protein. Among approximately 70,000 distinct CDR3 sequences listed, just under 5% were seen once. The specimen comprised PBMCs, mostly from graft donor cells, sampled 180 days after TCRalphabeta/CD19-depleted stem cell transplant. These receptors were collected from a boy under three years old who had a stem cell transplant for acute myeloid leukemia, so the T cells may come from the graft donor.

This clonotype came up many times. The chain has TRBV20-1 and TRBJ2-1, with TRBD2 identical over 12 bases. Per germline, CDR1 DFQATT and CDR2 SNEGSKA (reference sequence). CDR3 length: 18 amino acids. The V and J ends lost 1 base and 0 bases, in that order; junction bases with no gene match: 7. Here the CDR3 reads CSARAPLAGGSSYNEQFF. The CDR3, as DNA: TGCAGTGCTAGAGCTCCCCTAGCGGGGGGGAGCTCCTACAATGAGCAGTTCTTC.

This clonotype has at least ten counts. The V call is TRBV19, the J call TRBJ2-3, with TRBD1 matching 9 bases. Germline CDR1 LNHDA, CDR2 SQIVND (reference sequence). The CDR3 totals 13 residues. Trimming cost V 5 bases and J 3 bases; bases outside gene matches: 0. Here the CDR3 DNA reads TGTGCCAGTAGTGGACAGGGGACAGATACGCAGTATTTT. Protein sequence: CASSGQGTDTQYF.

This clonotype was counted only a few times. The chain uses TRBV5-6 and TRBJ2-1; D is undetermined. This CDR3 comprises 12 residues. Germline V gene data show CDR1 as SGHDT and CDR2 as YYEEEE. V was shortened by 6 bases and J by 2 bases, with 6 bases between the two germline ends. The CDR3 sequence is CASTATYNEQFF. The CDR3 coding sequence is TGTGCCAGCACGGCCACCTACAATGAGCAGTTCTTC.

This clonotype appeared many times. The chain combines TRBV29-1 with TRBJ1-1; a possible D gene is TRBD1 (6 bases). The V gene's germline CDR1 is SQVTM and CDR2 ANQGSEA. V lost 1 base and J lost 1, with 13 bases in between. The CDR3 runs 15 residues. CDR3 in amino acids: CSVEVLQGWNTEAFF. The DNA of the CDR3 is TGCAGCGTTGAAGTCCTACAGGGCTGGAACACTGAAGCTTTCTTT.

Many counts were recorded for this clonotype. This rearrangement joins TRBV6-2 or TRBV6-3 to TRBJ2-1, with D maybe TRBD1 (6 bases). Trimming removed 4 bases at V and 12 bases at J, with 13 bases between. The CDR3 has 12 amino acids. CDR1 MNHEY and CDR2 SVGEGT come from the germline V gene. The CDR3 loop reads CASSSGQPLQFF. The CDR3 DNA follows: TGTGCCAGCAGTTCCGGACAGCCGCTGCAGTTCTTC.

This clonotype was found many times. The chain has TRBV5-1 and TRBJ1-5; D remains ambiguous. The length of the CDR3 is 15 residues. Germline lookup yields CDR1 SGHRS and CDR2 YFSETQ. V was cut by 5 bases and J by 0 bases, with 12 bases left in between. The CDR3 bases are TGCGCCAGCAGACCGGACCCCTATAGCAATCAGCCCCAGCATTTT. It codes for CASRPDPYSNQPQHF. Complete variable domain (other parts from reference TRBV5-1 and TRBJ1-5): KAGVTQTPRYLIKTRGQQVTLSCSPISGHRSVSWYQQTPGQGLQFLFEYFSETQRNKGNFPGRFSGRQFSNSRSEMNVSTLELGDSALYLCASRPDPYSNQPQHFGDGTRLSIL.

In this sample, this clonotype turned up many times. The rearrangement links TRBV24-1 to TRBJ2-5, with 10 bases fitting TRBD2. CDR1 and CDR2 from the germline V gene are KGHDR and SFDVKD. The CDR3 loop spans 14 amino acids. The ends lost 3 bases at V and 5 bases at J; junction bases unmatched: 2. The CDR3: CATSDSGRGETQYF. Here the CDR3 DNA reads TGTGCCACCAGTGATAGCGGGAGGGGGGAGACCCAGTACTTC.

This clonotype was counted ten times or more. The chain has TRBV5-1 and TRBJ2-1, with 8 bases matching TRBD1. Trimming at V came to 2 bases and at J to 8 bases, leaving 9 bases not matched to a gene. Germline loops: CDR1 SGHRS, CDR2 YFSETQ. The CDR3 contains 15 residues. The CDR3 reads CASSFLTGVLHEQFF. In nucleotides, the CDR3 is TGCGCCAGCAGCTTCCTGACAGGGGTCTTACATGAGCAGTTCTTC.

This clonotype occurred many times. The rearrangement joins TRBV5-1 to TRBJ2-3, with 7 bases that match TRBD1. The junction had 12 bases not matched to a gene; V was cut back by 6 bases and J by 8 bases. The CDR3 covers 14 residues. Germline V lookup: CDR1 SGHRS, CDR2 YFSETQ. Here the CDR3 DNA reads TGCGCCAGCACCGGGACAGACAAACGTGGTACGCAGTATTTT. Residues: CASTGTDKRGTQYF.